The rows below give T cell receptor beta chains drawn from one sample of a study of cytomegalovirus exposure and HLA in healthy donors. Clones were sequenced by immunoSEQ multiplex PCR, and TCRdb holds only the in-frame ones, with some missing. This sample has some 270,000 clones; approximately 86% occur once, and the top ten carry about 1%. Source material: PBMCs. Receptors were obtained from a young woman in good health and CMV-seronegative. Both conserved end residues are part of each CDR3. D genes are given only for firm matches. The size field is filled for only some rows; it gives once, few, many or a size class.

J gene: TRBJ2-1; D gene: TRBD2; V gene: TRBV5-1; clone size: -; CDR3 DNA: TGCGCCAGCAGCGCCACCGCAGCGGGATCCCTACGACATGAGCAGTTCTTC; CDR3 protein: CASSATAAGSLRHEQFF
J gene: TRBJ2-5; D gene: TRBD1; V gene: TRBV30; clone size: -; CDR3 DNA: TGTGCCTGGAGTAGGGGGCTCCAAGAGACCCAGTACTTC; CDR3 protein: CAWSRGLQETQYF
J gene: TRBJ1-5; D gene: -; V gene: TRBV5-1; clone size: -; CDR3 DNA: TGCGCCAGCAGCGAACAGGCGGGGGGCGAAGGCCAGCATTTT; CDR3 protein: CASSEQAGGEGQHF
J gene: TRBJ2-7; D gene: -; V gene: TRBV5-6; clone size: -; CDR3 DNA: TGTGCCAGCAGCTTGAGCGGAGACTCCTACGAGCAGTACTTC; CDR3 protein: CASSLSGDSYEQYF
J gene: TRBJ2-5; D gene: TRBD2; V gene: TRBV2; clone size: -; CDR3 DNA: TGTGCCAGCAGGGGTCCTAGCGGGATCCAAGAGACCCAGTACTTC; CDR3 protein: CASRGPSGIQETQYF
J gene: TRBJ2-5; D gene: -; V gene: TRBV2; clone size: once; CDR3 DNA: TGTGCCAGCAGTGAAAAGGGGCGAGAGACCCAGTACTTC; CDR3 protein: CASSEKGRETQYF
J gene: TRBJ2-1; D gene: TRBD1; V gene: TRBV27; clone size: -; CDR3 DNA: TGTGCCAGCAGTTTATGGGGGCAGGGGGACAATGAGCAGTTCTTC; CDR3 protein: CASSLWGQGDNEQFF
J gene: TRBJ2-2; D gene: TRBD1; V gene: TRBV11-3; clone size: -; CDR3 DNA: TGTGCCAGCACCCCAGGGGGCTGGGGCACCGGGGAGCTGTTTTTT; CDR3 protein: CASTPGGWGTGELFF
J gene: TRBJ1-1; D gene: -; V gene: TRBV6-1; clone size: -; CDR3 DNA: TGTGCCAGCAGAGTCCGGGAGACTGAAGCTTTCTTT; CDR3 protein: CASRVRETEAFF
J gene: TRBJ2-7; D gene: -; V gene: TRBV27; clone size: -; CDR3 DNA: TGTGCCAGCGGTCGGGGACAGCGGGCCTACGAGCAGTACTTC; CDR3 protein: CASGRGQRAYEQYF
J gene: TRBJ2-1; D gene: -; V gene: TRBV5-1; clone size: -; CDR3 DNA: TGCGCCAGCAGCTCGGGACTTGACAATGAGCAGTTCTTC; CDR3 protein: CASSSGLDNEQFF
J gene: TRBJ2-7; D gene: TRBD1; V gene: TRBV11-2; clone size: -; CDR3 DNA: TGTGCCAGCAGCACCCGGGACAGAGCTTACGAGCAGTACTTC; CDR3 protein: CASSTRDRAYEQYF
J gene: TRBJ1-5; D gene: -; V gene: TRBV27; clone size: -; CDR3 DNA: TGTGCCAGCAGTTCAACAGACAAAGGAAGCAATCAGCCCCAGCATTTT; CDR3 protein: CASSSTDKGSNQPQHF
J gene: TRBJ1-6; D gene: TRBD1; V gene: TRBV4-3; clone size: -; CDR3 DNA: TGCGCCAGCAGCCACCGGACAGGGGGTCCCAATTCACCCCTCCACTTT; CDR3 protein: CASSHRTGGPNSPLHF
J gene: TRBJ1-6; D gene: -; V gene: TRBV20-1; clone size: -; CDR3 DNA: TGCAGTGCTAGAGGTGCCATCAGCCTCCACTTT; CDR3 protein: CSARGAISLHF